This T cell receptor beta chain was captured by sequencing in a study of T cell clones after liver transplantation. Study-wide background: Post-transplant blood was tracked for graft-donor-reactive T cell clones identified in a pre-transplant mixed lymphocyte reaction. Three of eight recipients were HCV-positive; others had non-autoimmune, non-viral indications.

TCRdb's copy holds only in-frame clones and misses some; the assay was immunoSEQ multiplex PCR. The sample lists about 11,000 clones, 71% occurring once. Concerning this clone itself: Its matching antigen is unknown.

Broader study findings: Graft donor-reactive T cells possibly entered the graft instead of undergoing deletion. Post-transplant time points were not standardized, so conclusions are preliminary.

V gave up 4 bases and J gave up 5 bases, with 14 bases separating them. The germline CDR1 and CDR2 sequences are SQVTM and ANQGSEA. This CDR3 is 14 amino acids long. Sequences were derived from CD4+ T cells from blood, sampled about 31 months after liver transplant. The J gene is TRBJ2-2, the V gene TRBV29-1; the D is unclear. The receptor was isolated from a human patient who received a liver transplant. Part of the T cell pool may stem from the graft donor. The CDR3 spells CSVVPGYPTGELFF. CDR3 nucleotide sequence: TGCAGCGTTGTGCCTGGGTACCCAACCGGGGAGCTGTTTTTT.